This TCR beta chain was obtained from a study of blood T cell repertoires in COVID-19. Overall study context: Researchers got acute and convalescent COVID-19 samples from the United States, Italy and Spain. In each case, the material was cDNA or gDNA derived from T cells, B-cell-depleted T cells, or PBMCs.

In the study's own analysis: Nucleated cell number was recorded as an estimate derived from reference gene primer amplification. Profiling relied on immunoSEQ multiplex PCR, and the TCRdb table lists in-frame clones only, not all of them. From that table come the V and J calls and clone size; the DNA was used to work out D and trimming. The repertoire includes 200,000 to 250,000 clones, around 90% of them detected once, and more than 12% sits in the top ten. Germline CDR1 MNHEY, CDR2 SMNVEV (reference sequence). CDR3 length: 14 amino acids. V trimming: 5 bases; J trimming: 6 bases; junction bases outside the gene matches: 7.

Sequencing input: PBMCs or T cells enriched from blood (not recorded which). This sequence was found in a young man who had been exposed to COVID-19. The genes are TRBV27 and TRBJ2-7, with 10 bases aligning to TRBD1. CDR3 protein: CASSIRQGASEQYF. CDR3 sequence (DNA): TGTGCCAGCAGTATTCGACAGGGGGCGAGCGAGCAGTACTTC.